The 24 T cell receptor beta chains reported below all come from one sample, sequenced in a study of shared clonotypes between healthy human individuals. Here immunoSEQ multiplex PCR was the method, and the copy in TCRdb shows in-frame clones only, minus some. There are approximately 1.1 million clones in the sample; about four fifths occur only once, and under 0.65% lies in the top ten. The sequencing sample was made of memory CD4+ T cells from PBMCs. The subset was: CD45RA-negative fraction. All receptors come from a man younger than 35 in good health. Some clones in this sample may be carry-over from other donors' samples.

This clone was observed once. This chain links TRBV10-3 with TRBJ1-4; the D gene is possibly TRBD1 (5 bases). CDR3 size: 16 residues. The V gene lost 10 bases and the J gene lost 3 bases, with 21 bases spanning the gap. Looked up from germline, CDR1 is ENHRY and CDR2 is SYGVKD. CDR3 nucleotides: TGTGCCACCAGACAGCATCAGGACTCAGCTAATGAAAAACTGTTTTTT. This encodes CATRQHQDSANEKLFF.

This clone was observed a few times. V and J are TRBV28 and TRBJ1-5; no clear D gene. Trimming removed 6 bases from V and 6 bases from J, with 15 bases in between. CDR3 length: 14 amino acids. CDR1 and CDR2 (germline): MDHEN, SYDVKM. CDR3 coding DNA: TGTGCCAGCAGAGCACTTGGTGATAGTCAGCCCCAGCATTTT. Its translation is CASRALGDSQPQHF.

This clone came up once. This chain uses TRBV4-2 with TRBJ2-3, with a possible D match to TRBD2 (6 bases). Trimming left V 1 base short and J 6 bases short, with 14 bases between. Germline V gene sequence: CDR1 LGHNA, CDR2 YNFKEQ. The CDR3 extends over 15 amino acids. In DNA form, the CDR3 reads TGTGCCAGCAGCCAAGGGGGACTGGCCCCCGATACGCAGTATTTT. Translation gives CASSQGGLAPDTQYF.

The CDR3 protein is CASSPRGRHYEQYF. CDR3 bases: TGTGCCAGCAGTCCTCGCGGCAGACACTACGAGCAGTACTTC. The chain employs TRBV2 and TRBJ2-7; no firm D call. The CDR3 loop spans 14 amino acids. V shed 5 bases and J shed 3 bases, with 14 bases lying between them. The V gene's germline CDR1 is SNHLY and CDR2 FYNNEI.

This chain joins TRBV7-8 and TRBJ2-7, with TRBD2 as a possible D gene (6 bases). The CDR3 is made up of 13 amino acids. Between the trimmed V and J ends, which lost 1 base and 6 bases, there was a span of 10 bases. Germline CDR1 reads SGHVS; CDR2 reads FQNEAQ. CDR3 protein: CASSLGRLVEQYF. CDR3 bases: TGTGCCAGCAGCTTAGGCCGACTAGTCGAGCAGTACTTC.

The chain joins TRBV10-3 to TRBJ1-2; weak D call: TRBD1 (5 bases). CDR3 length: 14 amino acids. Trimming cost V 0 bases and J 4 bases, with 9 bases left between them. From germline, CDR1 is ENHRY and CDR2 SYGVKD. The DNA of the CDR3 is TGTGCCATCAGTGAGTCGGGGGAGATCTATGGCTACACCTTC. Translated: CAISESGEIYGYTF.

The chain's CDR3 is CASSLYGDKAKNIQYF. As DNA, the CDR3 is TGTGCCAGCAGTTTATATGGGGATAAGGCCAAAAACATTCAGTACTTC. This chain links TRBV27 with TRBJ2-4; no firm D call. The V and J ends lost 1 base and 1 base respectively, with 11 bases between them. The CDR3 length is 16 residues. CDR1 and CDR2 from the germline V gene are MNHEY and SMNVEV (reference sequence).

This clone was counted only a few times. The rearrangement links TRBV18 to TRBJ1-2, with unresolved D. Germline lookup yields CDR1 KGHSH and CDR2 LQKENI. CDR3 length equals 16 residues. Trimming left V 3 bases short and J 0 bases short, with 14 bases between. CDR3 residues: CASSPGSRPTNYGYTF. CDR3 coding DNA: TGTGCCAGCTCACCCGGGTCCAGGCCTACTAACTATGGCTACACCTTC.

This chain uses TRBV27 with TRBJ1-2; unclear D gene. The CDR3 has 13 amino acids. Per germline, CDR1 MNHEY and CDR2 SMNVEV (reference sequence). Between the trimmed V and J ends, which lost 6 bases and 2 bases, there was a span of 10 bases. The CDR3 loop reads CASRSDGNYGYTF. The CDR3 nucleotides read TGTGCCAGCAGATCGGACGGGAACTATGGCTACACCTTC.

The J gene is TRBJ2-5, the V gene TRBV28, with D uncertain. This CDR3 is built from 13 residues. The V end was cut by 8 bases, the J end by 6 bases, with 16 bases between. Germline CDR1 and CDR2: MDHEN and SYDVKM. CDR3 DNA: TGTGCCAGCGTACCGTGGGGTGGACAGACCCAGTACTTC. Amino acid sequence: CASVPWGGQTQYF.

This chain uses TRBV5-1 with TRBJ1-4; 9 bases align to TRBD1. The CDR3 sequence is 16 residues long. V lost 0 bases, J lost 6 bases, and 6 bases stayed unmatched. CDR1 and CDR2 (germline): SGHRS, YFSETQ. The CDR3 loop reads CASSLGTGDFDEKLFF. CDR3 nucleotide sequence: TGCGCCAGCAGCTTGGGGACAGGGGATTTCGATGAAAAACTGTTTTTT.

For this clone: The same CDR3 can be traced to other DNA sequences in this sample. This sequence joins TRBV6-5 and TRBJ1-2; maybe TRBD1 (5 bases). Germline lookup yields CDR1 MNHEY and CDR2 SVGAGI. The CDR3 runs 14 residues. The V and J ends lost 2 bases and 4 bases respectively, with 11 bases between them. CDR3 DNA: TGTGCCAGCAGTTACGGGAGGGGAATCTATGGCTACACCTTC. Amino acid sequence: CASSYGRGIYGYTF.

The chain has TRBV9 and TRBJ2-7; D gene ambiguous. The germline gives CDR1 SGDLS, CDR2 YYNGEE. Trimming removed 5 bases from V and 4 bases from J, with 10 bases in between. The CDR3 is 12 amino acids. In DNA, the CDR3 is TGTGCCAGCAGTAGGGATGAATACGAGCAGTACTTC. The encoded protein is CASSRDEYEQYF.

The chain employs TRBV7-9 and TRBJ1-3; 7 nucleotides align to TRBD1. Germline values: CDR1 SEHNR, CDR2 FQNEAQ (reference sequence). The CDR3 covers 16 residues. Unmatched junction bases numbered 9, after V lost 5 bases and J lost 2 bases. The DNA of the CDR3 is TGTGCCAGCAGCCGAAATCCAGGGGGGACTGGAAACACCATATATTTT. This gives the protein CASSRNPGGTGNTIYF.

The sample holds a few counts of this clone. The V and J genes are TRBV29-1 and TRBJ1-1; the D is unclear. V lost 7 bases, J lost 3 bases, and 9 bases lay in between. The CDR3 consists of 11 residues. The germline gives CDR1 SQVTM, CDR2 ANQGSEA. CDR3 bases: TGCAGCGGCCAGTTGGACACTGAAGCTTTCTTT. It codes for CSGQLDTEAFF.

This clone appeared many times. The chain joins TRBV28 to TRBJ1-2; tentative D call: TRBD1 (5 bases). CDR1 and CDR2 (germline): MDHEN, SYDVKM. With 8 bases removed from V and 5 bases from J, the gap between germline ends came to 21 bases. This CDR3 is 15 amino acids long. The CDR3 region has the DNA TGTGCCAGCCACCCCTCCAGGGTGGGCAGGTATGGCTACACCTTC. Translated, it gives CASHPSRVGRYGYTF.

The V call is TRBV29-1, the J call TRBJ2-5; 8 positions match TRBD1. Trimming removed 7 bases from V and 5 bases from J; junction bases left unmatched: 12. This CDR3 region has 14 residues. Germline V CDR1 and CDR2: SQVTM, ANQGSEA. Here the CDR3 reads CSAYTDRGSETQYF. CDR3 in DNA: TGCAGCGCCTATACAGACAGGGGTAGCGAGACCCAGTACTTC. Drawing the rest from reference TRBV29-1 and TRBJ2-5, the complete variable domain is SAVISQKPSRDICQRGTSLTIQCQVDSQVTMMFWYRQQPGQSLTLIATANQGSEATYESGFVIDKFPISRPNLTFSTLTVSNMSPEDSSIYLCSAYTDRGSETQYFGPGTRLLVL.

The rearrangement joins TRBV25-1 to TRBJ2-2; maybe TRBD2 (6 bases). The CDR3 covers 14 residues. Germline V CDR1 and CDR2: MGHDK, SYGVNS. V was shortened by 8 bases and J by 1 base, with 11 bases between the two germline ends. The DNA for the CDR3 is TGTGCCAGCGGGGGACTTCAGAACACCGGGGAGCTGTTTTTT. Its protein product is CASGGLQNTGELFF.

The gene calls are TRBV6-1 and TRBJ1-2, with D perhaps TRBD1 (5 bases). The germline V and J ends were trimmed by 2 bases and 5 bases, with 15 bases remaining between them. Per germline, CDR1 MNHNS and CDR2 SASEGT. The CDR3 sequence is 15 residues long. This CDR3 is CASSERGAGLYGYTF. Written as DNA, the CDR3 is TGTGCCAGCAGTGAAAGGGGTGCAGGGCTATATGGCTACACCTTC.

This clone has more than one count but fewer than ten. V is TRBV13 and J is TRBJ1-1; 7 bases match TRBD1. V was pared by 5 bases and J by 3 bases, with 6 bases of the junction left unmatched. CDR1 is PRHDT, CDR2 FYEKMQ, per germline (reference sequence). The CDR3 totals 14 residues. The CDR3 region has the DNA TGTGCCAGCAGCCTTTACGGACAGGACACTGAAGCTTTCTTT. Protein product: CASSLYGQDTEAFF.

This clone was recorded a few times. The V gene is TRBV5-1, the J gene TRBJ2-3, with a tentative D call TRBD2 (6 bases). Germline V CDR1 and CDR2: SGHRS, YFSETQ. CDR3 length equals 14 residues. Between the trimmed V and J ends, which lost 6 bases and 0 bases, there was a span of 11 bases. DNA of the CDR3: TGCGCCAGCAACGCGGCGGGGAGCACAGATACGCAGTATTTT. Translation: CASNAAGSTDTQYF.

The CDR3 is CASSGGLAGAQRPQYF. CDR3 nucleotide sequence: TGTGCCAGCAGTGGGGGACTAGCGGGAGCCCAACGGCCGCAGTATTTT. V and J are TRBV5-4 and TRBJ2-3; 14 bases line up with TRBD2. This CDR3 is built from 16 residues. Per germline, CDR1 SGHNT and CDR2 YYREEE (reference sequence). With 5 bases clipped from V and 10 bases from J, the junction kept 12 bases outside the gene matches. Full variable domain (missing parts from reference TRBV5-4 and TRBJ2-3): ETGVTQSPTHLIKTRGQQVTLRCSSQSGHNTVSWYQQALGQGPQFIFQYYREEENGRGNFPPRFSGLQFPNYSSELNVNALELDDSALYLCASSGGLAGAQRPQYFGPGTRLTVL.

This clone was seen a handful of times. The V call is TRBV7-9, the J call TRBJ2-5; a weak D match, TRBD1 (5 bases). Trimming pared 5 bases from V and 4 bases from J, leaving 11 bases between. The CDR3 is made up of 13 amino acids. The germline gives CDR1 SEHNR, CDR2 FQNEAQ (reference sequence). The CDR3, as DNA: TGTGCCAGCAGCCCTGGGGCGTTAGAGACCCAGTACTTC. It codes for CASSPGALETQYF.

The V gene is TRBV6-1, the J gene TRBJ1-2; D is ambiguous. The CDR3 is made up of 14 amino acids. V was trimmed by 4 bases and J by 5 bases, leaving 14 bases between them. The germline gives CDR1 MNHNS, CDR2 SASEGT. The CDR3 DNA reads TGTGCCAGCAGTGTAGACCCCGGGCCTTATGGCTACACCTTC. It specifies CASSVDPGPYGYTF.